These 32 T cell receptor beta chains were all obtained from the same sample, sequenced in a study of blood T cell repertoires in COVID-19. Measured with immunoSEQ multiplex PCR; TCRdb has only the in-frame clones, and not every one. There are roughly 230,000 clones in the sample; roughly 81% occur only once, and roughly 6.7% lies in the top ten. The specimen was PBMCs or T cells enriched from blood (not recorded which). These receptors all come from a woman aged 45-65 years who had been exposed to COVID-19.

The chain recombines TRBV6-1 with TRBJ1-1; no definite D call. The CDR3 covers 10 residues. The V gene lost 8 bases and the J gene lost 3 bases, with 4 bases spanning the gap. Germline-derived CDR1 and CDR2 are MNHNS and SASEGT. In nucleotides, the CDR3 is TGTGCCAGCGGAGACACTGAAGCTTTCTTT. Protein: CASGDTEAFF.

V is TRBV12-5 and J is TRBJ1-1; 7 nucleotides agree with TRBD1. V gave up 0 bases and J gave up 4 bases; unmatched junction bases: 8. The CDR3 length is 16 residues. Germline CDR1 and CDR2: LGHNT and FRNRAP. CDR3 DNA sequence: TGTGCTAGTGGTTTGGTTCGCCCGACAGGGATCACTGAAGCTTTCTTT. Residues: CASGLVRPTGITEAFF.

The chain carries TRBV11-2 and TRBJ2-3, with D possibly being TRBD2 (7 bases). The CDR3 runs 16 residues. V dropped 5 bases and J dropped 6 bases, with 21 bases sitting between them. The germline V gene encodes CDR1 SGHAT and CDR2 FQNNGV. The CDR3 DNA follows: TGTGCCAGCAGCCAGAGGGCGGGGGCGAACGGGGATACGCAGTATTTT. This codes for CASSQRAGANGDTQYF. The whole variable domain, filled in from reference TRBV11-2 and TRBJ2-3, reads EAGVAQSPRYKIIEKRQSVAFWCNPISGHATLYWYQQILGQGPKLLIQFQNNGVVDDSQLPKDRFSAERLKGVDSTLKIQPAKLEDSAVYLCASSQRAGANGDTQYFGPGTRLTVL.

The J gene is TRBJ2-2, the V gene TRBV9; tentative D call: TRBD2 (6 bases). With 0 bases removed from V and 0 bases from J, the gap between germline ends came to 9 bases. The CDR3 covers 16 residues. Per the germline V gene, CDR1 is SGDLS and CDR2 is YYNGEE. As DNA, the CDR3 is TGTGCCAGCAGCGTAGCCTGGGGGGCGAACACCGGGGAGCTGTTTTTT. Its protein is CASSVAWGANTGELFF.

The chain carries TRBV27 and TRBJ1-2; 8 nucleotides line up with TRBD1. V dropped 10 bases and J dropped 2; count of bases not matched to a gene: 15. This CDR3 has 16 residues. CDR1 is MNHEY and CDR2 is SMNVEV in the germline V gene (reference sequence). The CDR3 protein is CATHGQGGDMNYGYTF. CDR3 in DNA: TGTGCCACCCACGGACAGGGAGGGGATATGAACTATGGCTACACCTTC.

The chain carries TRBV15 and TRBJ1-2, with TRBD1 identical over 8 bases. V was clipped by 1 base and J by 4 bases; unmatched bases: 5. The CDR3 extends over 15 amino acids. The germline gives CDR1 LNHNV, CDR2 YYDKDF (reference sequence). CDR3 in DNA: TGTGCCACCAGCAGAGTACGAGGACAGGGCTATGGCTACACCTTC. It encodes CATSRVRGQGYGYTF.

The chain combines TRBV7-2 with TRBJ2-5; 9 nucleotides line up with TRBD2. Unmatched junction bases numbered 0, after V lost 1 base and J lost 3 bases. The CDR3 runs 14 residues. The germline V gene has CDR1 SGHTA and CDR2 FQGNSA. Here the CDR3 reads CASSLVAGEETQYF. The CDR3 DNA follows: TGTGCCAGCAGCTTAGTAGCGGGGGAAGAGACCCAGTACTTC.

The chain recombines TRBV30 with TRBJ1-3, with D unresolved. The CDR3 runs 13 residues. Trimming left V 0 bases short and J 2 bases short, with 5 bases between. Germline V CDR1 and CDR2: GTSNPN, SVGIG (reference sequence). The CDR3 DNA sequence: TGTGCCTGGAGTGTATTAGCTGGAAACACCATATATTTT. Translated: CAWSVLAGNTIYF.

The chain is built from TRBV7-2 and TRBJ1-1; 9 nucleotides line up with TRBD1. The CDR3 totals 13 residues. V lost 3 bases and J lost 11; bases outside the gene matches: 7. Germline V CDR1 and CDR2: SGHTA, FQGNSA. CDR3 in amino acids: CASSFGTGREAFF. The CDR3 coding sequence is TGTGCCAGCAGCTTCGGGACAGGGAGGGAGGCTTTCTTT.

J is TRBJ2-2 and V is TRBV7-9, with 15 bases fitting TRBD2. V trimming: 4 bases; J trimming: 1 base; junction bases outside the gene matches: 4. Germline V gene data show CDR1 as SEHNR and CDR2 as FQNEAQ (reference sequence). There are 18 residues in the CDR3. This CDR3 is CASSSGLAGGLNTGELFF. The CDR3 DNA follows: TGTGCCAGCAGCTCCGGACTAGCGGGGGGGTTGAACACCGGGGAGCTGTTTTTT.

The V and J genes are TRBV10-3 and TRBJ1-4; 9 bases line up with TRBD1. Trimming removed 5 bases from V and 7 bases from J; junction bases left unmatched: 14. The germline gives CDR1 ENHRY, CDR2 SYGVKD. The CDR3 loop spans 17 amino acids. The CDR3, as DNA: TGTGCCATCAGTAGGACTAAACAGGGGGCGCAAGGTGAAAAACTGTTTTTT. The encoded protein is CAISRTKQGAQGEKLFF.

The chain recombines TRBV5-1 with TRBJ1-2; D is unclear. CDR3 length equals 15 residues. Germline CDR1 SGHRS, CDR2 YFSETQ. Trimming pared 0 bases from V and 3 bases from J, leaving 12 bases between. CDR3 residues: CASSLGGHGDYGYTF. The CDR3 region has the DNA TGCGCCAGCAGCTTGGGAGGGCACGGGGACTATGGCTACACCTTC. Full variable domain (missing parts from reference TRBV5-1 and TRBJ1-2): KAGVTQTPRYLIKTRGQQVTLSCSPISGHRSVSWYQQTPGQGLQFLFEYFSETQRNKGNFPGRFSGRQFSNSRSEMNVSTLELGDSALYLCASSLGGHGDYGYTFGSGTRLTVV.

The chain recombines TRBV19 with TRBJ1-4; TRBD1 matches 8 bases. V trimming: 6 bases; J trimming: 7 bases; junction bases outside the gene matches: 10. Germline CDR1 and CDR2: LNHDA and SQIVND (reference sequence). This CDR3 is 15 amino acids long. DNA of the CDR3: TGTGCCAGTAGACGGACAGGGCAGAGAATTGAAAAACTGTTTTTT. This gives the protein CASRRTGQRIEKLFF.

The chain couples TRBV12-5 to TRBJ1-1; D perhaps matches TRBD1 (6 bases). The CDR3 is made up of 13 amino acids. The V and J ends lost 5 bases and 1 base respectively, with 8 bases between them. From germline, CDR1 is LGHNT and CDR2 FRNRAP. The CDR3 region has the DNA TGTGCTAGTGGTGGACAGACGAACACTGAAGCTTTCTTT. Translation: CASGGQTNTEAFF.

V gene TRBV6-5 combines with J gene TRBJ2-5; 8 bases agree with TRBD2. CDR3 length: 15 amino acids. Germline V gives CDR1 MNHEY, CDR2 SVGAGI. After removal of 10 bases from V and 1 base from J, the junction contained 11 bases not matched to a gene. As DNA, the CDR3 is TGTGCCACCCGGGGGGGGCCTGAACTCCAAGAGACCCAGTACTTC. It yields the protein CATRGGPELQETQYF.

The chain carries TRBV6-4 and TRBJ1-2; possible D gene TRBD1, 6 bases. Trimming removed 0 bases at V and 8 bases at J, with 13 bases between. The CDR3 sequence is 14 residues long. Germline V gene lookup returns CDR1 MRHNA and CDR2 SNTAGT. CDR3 in amino acids: CASSDSPGQGGYTF. CDR3 DNA sequence: TGTGCCAGCAGTGACTCACCGGGACAAGGAGGCTACACCTTC.

This clone was detected once. This rearrangement joins TRBV19 to TRBJ1-5; 11 bases agree with TRBD1. Germline V gene data show CDR1 as LNHDA and CDR2 as SQIVND (reference sequence). J gave up 5 bases and V 6 bases, and 6 bases lay outside the gene matches. The CDR3 runs to 15 residues. Written as DNA, the CDR3 is TGTGCCAGTAGCACCGGGACAGGGGGACATCAGCCCCAGCATTTT. Protein: CASSTGTGGHQPQHF.

The chain employs TRBV6-5 and TRBJ2-5; 11 bases line up with TRBD1. The CDR3 has 16 residues. V trimming: 0 bases; J trimming: 4 bases; junction bases outside the gene matches: 4. Germline-derived CDR1 and CDR2 are MNHEY and SVGAGI. The CDR3 sequence: CASSYSNGQGAETQYF. In DNA, the CDR3 is TGTGCCAGCAGTTACTCGAACGGACAGGGGGCAGAGACCCAGTACTTC.

This chain connects TRBV6-5 to TRBJ2-7, with TRBD2 identical over 8 bases. Trimming removed 5 bases from V and 4 bases from J; junction bases left unmatched: 7. Germline CDR1 reads MNHEY; CDR2 reads SVGAGI. CDR3 length: 14 residues. CDR3 sequence: CASSLHSGGYEQYF. The CDR3 DNA reads TGTGCCAGCAGTCTTCACTCGGGGGGGTACGAGCAGTACTTC.

The J gene is TRBJ1-1, the V gene TRBV9; D might be TRBD1 (5 bases). The CDR3 has 13 residues. Trimming removed 3 bases from V and 1 base from J, with 7 bases in between. Germline V lookup: CDR1 SGDLS, CDR2 YYNGEE. CDR3 loop: CASSGGPNTEAFF. Written as DNA, the CDR3 is TGTGCCAGCAGCGGGGGCCCGAACACTGAAGCTTTCTTT.

V usage is TRBV6-2 or TRBV6-3 and J usage is TRBJ1-6; the D gene is possibly TRBD1 (6 bases). Trimming took off 6 bases at V and 10 bases at J, with 19 bases between the two ends. The CDR3 has 15 amino acids. Germline CDR1 is MNHEY and CDR2 is SVGEGT. This CDR3 reads CASSNLPGAGSPLHF. The DNA of the CDR3 is TGTGCCAGCAGCAACCTGCCAGGGGCTGGCTCACCCCTCCACTTT.

J is TRBJ2-1 and V is TRBV4-3, with a tentative D call TRBD1 (6 bases). This CDR3 has 15 amino acids. V was pared by 0 bases and J by 2 bases, with 8 bases between. The germline CDR1 and CDR2 sequences are LGHNA and YSLEER. The CDR3 loop reads CASSQDNRAYNEQFF. DNA for the CDR3: TGCGCCAGCAGCCAAGATAACAGGGCCTACAATGAGCAGTTCTTC.

V usage is TRBV6-5 and J usage is TRBJ1-6; D call uncertain. The germline gives CDR1 MNHEY, CDR2 SVGAGI. CDR3 size: 14 residues. Between the trimmed V and J ends, which lost 3 bases and 5 bases, there was a span of 8 bases. This CDR3 reads CASSYLANNSPLHF. CDR3 DNA sequence: TGTGCCAGCAGTTATCTCGCTAATAATTCACCCCTCCACTTT.

The CDR3 reads CATSEPGTSGGLNTGELFF. The DNA of the CDR3 is TGTGCCACCAGTGAACCCGGGACTAGCGGGGGCCTGAACACCGGGGAGCTGTTTTTT. The rearrangement uses TRBV24-1 and TRBJ2-2; 14 nucleotides agree with TRBD2. V gave up 4 bases and J gave up 1 base; unmatched junction bases: 7. CDR3 length: 19 amino acids. Germline V gene lookup returns CDR1 KGHDR and CDR2 SFDVKD.

The chain has TRBV10-2 and TRBJ1-4; TRBD1 is a possible D gene (5 bases). Per germline, CDR1 WSHSY and CDR2 SAAADI. The V gene lost 0 bases and the J gene lost 2 bases, with 7 bases spanning the gap. CDR3 length equals 15 residues. In nucleotides, the CDR3 is TGCGCCAGCAGTGAGTCGAGACAGACTAATGAAAAACTGTTTTTT. It codes for CASSESRQTNEKLFF.

This chain's CDR3 is CASSLVLGQDYEQYF. For the CDR3, the DNA is TGTGCCAGCAGCTTAGTATTAGGACAAGATTACGAGCAGTACTTC. The chain joins TRBV7-2 to TRBJ2-7; a weak D match, TRBD1 (5 bases). This CDR3 has 15 amino acids. Germline CDR1 and CDR2: SGHTA and FQGNSA. The V end lost 1 base, the J end lost 4 bases, and 14 bases lay between the germline ends. Filled out from reference TRBV7-2 and TRBJ2-7, the complete variable domain reads GAGVSQSPSNKVTEKGKDVELRCDPISGHTALYWYRQSLGQGLEFLIYFQGNSAPDKSGLPSDRFSAERTGGSVSTLTIQRTQQEDSAVYLCASSLVLGQDYEQYFGPGTRLTVT.

This clone was observed a handful of times. The rearrangement uses TRBV6-2 or TRBV6-3 and TRBJ2-1; 7 bases match TRBD2. This CDR3 region has 15 residues. V gave up 2 bases and J gave up 4 bases; unmatched junction bases: 5. Germline V lookup: CDR1 MNHEY, CDR2 SVGEGT. Here the CDR3 DNA reads TGTGCCAGCAGTTACACGGGGGGAGAGTACAATGAGCAGTTCTTC. Protein sequence: CASSYTGGEYNEQFF.

The V call is TRBV2, the J call TRBJ1-6, with D possibly matching TRBD1 (5 bases). V dropped 3 bases and J dropped 11 bases, with 11 bases sitting between them. Germline values: CDR1 SNHLY, CDR2 FYNNEI. The CDR3 is 13 residues long. The CDR3 region has the DNA TGTGCCAGCAGTGACAACAGGCCAGCACCCCTCCACTTT. It codes for CASSDNRPAPLHF.

J is TRBJ1-2 and V is TRBV18, with a tentative D call TRBD1 (6 bases). In germline, CDR1 is KGHSH, CDR2 LQKENI. V was cut by 3 bases and J by 3 bases, with 11 bases left in between. CDR3 length equals 14 residues. CDR3 bases: TGTGCCAGCTCACCCTCTCGGACAGACTATGGCTACACCTTC. It yields the protein CASSPSRTDYGYTF.

Here the CDR3 DNA reads TGTGCCAGCAGCTTAGGAGGGGCGGGGACCTCAGAAGCTTTCTTT. It is translated as CASSLGGAGTSEAFF. V and J are TRBV7-8 and TRBJ1-1; tentative D call: TRBD1 (5 bases). The length of the CDR3 is 15 residues. Germline values: CDR1 SGHVS, CDR2 FQNEAQ. The V gene lost 1 base and the J gene lost 8 bases, with 17 bases spanning the gap.

The chain couples TRBV10-3 to TRBJ1-5; D may be TRBD1 (5 bases). Trimming removed 4 bases at V and 3 bases at J, with 10 bases between. CDR1 is ENHRY and CDR2 is SYGVKD in the germline V gene. CDR3 length equals 14 residues. The CDR3 reads CAISAGADNQPQHF. The CDR3 DNA is TGTGCCATCAGTGCTGGGGCGGACAATCAGCCCCAGCATTTT.

The gene calls are TRBV14 and TRBJ2-1; 7 bases align to TRBD2. CDR3 size: 16 residues. V was clipped by 8 bases and J by 0 bases; unmatched bases: 10. Germline values: CDR1 SGHDN, CDR2 FVKESK. This CDR3 reads CASSRLALSSYNEQFF. The CDR3 coding sequence is TGTGCCAGCTCGAGACTAGCTCTGAGCTCCTACAATGAGCAGTTCTTC.